Described below is a single T cell receptor (beta chain) sequence and its context. What it binds is unknown. These data are taken from a study of cytomegalovirus exposure and HLA in healthy donors. Study-wide points: Some public TCRs appeared in many individuals, while most sequences were rare. A later analysis found TCR association rates differed by HLA locus, highest for DRB1 and lowest for HLA-C. When analyzed later, a missense DCLRE1C variant was found to be linked to TCR beta V- and J-gene trimming.

This CDR3 comprises 15 residues. Germline V gene sequence: CDR1 MNHNS, CDR2 SASEGT. The junction had 5 bases not matched to a gene; V was cut back by 3 bases and J by 3 bases. The PCR ran on 60 Vbeta and 13 Jbeta primers. TCRdb's table, derived via immunoSEQ multiplex PCR, lists solely in-frame clones and lacks some. In the table there are about 99,000 clones, roughly 80% of which are singletons. The origin of this receptor is a middle-aged man in good health and CMV-seronegative. J is TRBJ1-2 and V is TRBV6-1; 9 bases are a match to TRBD1. Sequencing input: PBMCs. The chain's CDR3 is CASSDKGQGDYGYTF. The CDR3 DNA is TGTGCCAGCAGTGACAAGGGACAGGGCGACTATGGCTACACCTTC.